Listed here are 10 T cell receptor beta chains from one sample, sequenced in a study of blood T cell repertoires in COVID-19 (dated by TCRdb to 2018 to 2021). Library construction relied on the immunoSEQ multiplex PCR assay. The table comes from immuneACCESS by way of TCRdb, which keeps in-frame sequences with V and J called. Part of the clones is missing from these tables; in studies checked, under half for an unresolved V gene and the rest for unknown reasons. In all, the sample holds 200,000 or so clones, and 80% of those were seen once. 6% to 7.5% of the sample goes to the ten largest clones. Sequencing used PBMCs or T cells enriched from blood (not recorded which). The receptors come from a woman aged 40 to 55 with acute COVID-19.

The chain has TRBV2 and TRBJ1-1; the match to TRBD1 covers 7 bases. Trimming cost V 6 bases and J 6 bases; bases outside gene matches: 10. CDR3 length: 14 residues. The germline gives CDR1 SNHLY, CDR2 FYNNEI. The CDR3 spells CASSAHRGGAEAFF. The CDR3 DNA reads as TGTGCCAGCAGCGCCCACAGGGGTGGAGCTGAAGCTTTCTTT.

The gene calls are TRBV9 and TRBJ2-7; 8 positions agree with TRBD2. Unmatched junction bases numbered 6, after V lost 2 bases and J lost 2 bases. Germline CDR1 is SGDLS and CDR2 is YYNGEE. CDR3 length: 15 residues. The DNA for the CDR3 is TGTGCCAGCAGCGTCGCGGGGGGCCCTGCCTACGAGCAGTACTTC. It yields the protein CASSVAGGPAYEQYF.

This clone has just a few counts. The chain employs TRBV5-5 and TRBJ2-6, with 7 positions matching TRBD1. J lost 4 bases, V lost 3 bases, and 4 bases had no gene match. The CDR3 is 15 amino acids. The germline V gene encodes CDR1 SGHKS and CDR2 YYEKEE (reference sequence). This chain's CDR3 is CASSSQGPGANVLTF. CDR3 in DNA: TGTGCCAGCAGCTCACAGGGGCCCGGGGCCAACGTCCTGACTTTC. The full variable domain, in which reference TRBV5-5 and TRBJ2-6 provide the parts outside the CDR3, is DAGVTQSPTHLIKTRGQQVTLRCSPISGHKSVSWYQQVLGQGPQFIFQYYEKEERGRGNFPDRFSARQFPNYSSELNVNALLLGDSALYLCASSSQGPGANVLTFGAGSRLTVL.

A few counts support this clone. The chain uses TRBV7-8 and TRBJ2-5; 8 nucleotides agree with TRBD1. Germline CDR1 SGHVS, CDR2 FQNEAQ. The CDR3 spans 16 residues. The V and J ends lost 6 bases and 0 bases, in that order; junction bases with no gene match: 9. CDR3 in DNA: TGTGCCAGCAGTCATGGACAGGGCTGGTACCAAGAGACCCAGTACTTC. Amino acid sequence: CASSHGQGWYQETQYF.

Notes on this clone: In this CDR3 the conserved last residue, phenylalanine or tryptophan, is missing, so a read error is likely. Because the CDR3's place on the DNA is in doubt, the DNA is left out and the CDR3 is given as listed by TCRdb. V is TRBV28 and J is TRBJ2-7; whether TRBD2, the table's D call, matches the DNA was not checked. Germline V CDR1 and CDR2: MDHEN, SYDVKM. Inclusive of both ends, the CDR3 amounts to 14 amino acids. The chain's CDR3 is CASRPRGASHPFSL.

The V call is TRBV19, the J call TRBJ2-3, with 12 nucleotides matching TRBD2. Germline CDR1 reads LNHDA; CDR2 reads SQIVND (reference sequence). The V and J ends lost 4 bases and 6 bases, in that order; junction bases with no gene match: 8. This CDR3 spans 16 amino acids. CDR3 region: CASSKPTSGGRDTQYF. The CDR3 nucleotides read TGTGCCAGTAGTAAGCCTACTAGCGGGGGGCGCGATACGCAGTATTTT. The variable domain in full, completed from reference TRBV19 and TRBJ2-3, reads DGGITQSPKYLFRKEGQNVTLSCEQNLNHDAMYWYRQDPGQGLRLIYYSQIVNDFQKGDIAEGYSVSREKKESFPLTVTSAQKNPTAFYLCASSKPTSGGRDTQYFGPGTRLTVL.

The chain joins TRBV5-1 to TRBJ1-4, with 11 bases lining up with TRBD1. The CDR3 covers 14 residues. Germline values: CDR1 SGHRS, CDR2 YFSETQ. V dropped 4 bases and J dropped 8; count of bases not matched to a gene: 4. The CDR3 sequence is CASSRDRGMEKLFF. The CDR3 nucleotides are TGCGCCAGCAGCAGGGACAGGGGGATGGAAAAACTGTTTTTT.

The gene calls are TRBV18 and TRBJ2-2; D is possibly TRBD1 (5 bases). Germline CDR1 KGHSH, CDR2 LQKENI. The ends were cut back, 6 bases at V and 9 bases at J, with 14 bases in the middle. The CDR3 runs to 13 residues. This CDR3 is CASSPDSRRELFF. The CDR3 nucleotides read TGTGCCAGCTCTCCCGACAGTCGACGGGAGCTGTTTTTT.

The V and J genes are TRBV27 and TRBJ1-1, with D maybe TRBD1 (6 bases). CDR1 is MNHEY and CDR2 is SMNVEV in the germline V gene (reference sequence). CDR3 length equals 14 residues. V was shortened by 3 bases and J by 0 bases, with 8 bases between the two germline ends. The CDR3 reads CASSFSGVNTEAFF. DNA of the CDR3: TGTGCCAGCAGTTTTTCAGGGGTGAACACTGAAGCTTTCTTT.

This clone was recorded once. This rearrangement joins TRBV5-1 to TRBJ2-7; 16 positions agree with TRBD2. Germline lookup yields CDR1 SGHRS and CDR2 YFSETQ. The CDR3 totals 18 residues. V was clipped by 4 bases and J by 0 bases; unmatched bases: 7. The CDR3 coding sequence is TGCGCCAGCAGCCGCGGGGGACTAGCGGGAGGGTTCTCCTACGAGCAGTACTTC. Its protein is CASSRGGLAGGFSYEQYF.